This T cell receptor (beta chain) appears in the sequencing data of a study of regulatory T cells in long-lasting Graves disease. Study-wide context: New Graves' disease cases had less than 3 months of antithyroid drugs. Notes on the study in general: Peripheral blood was the sole material, not thyroid tissue.

About this clonotype itself: No antigen is known for it.

In building TCR beta libraries, iRepertoire HTBI primers were used together with Arm-PCR of CDR3 regions. From the multiplex PCR reads, TCRdb called clonotypes with MiXCR, one entry per CDR3 protein. Found here are 400,000 to 450,000 distinct CDR3 sequences, about a sixth of them singletons; the top ten hold around 10%. Trimming removed 3 bases from V and 7 bases from J; junction bases left unmatched: 1. Germline CDR1 reads SQVTM; CDR2 reads ANQGSEA. There are 13 residues in the CDR3. Time point denoted: newly diagnosed GD, antithyroid drugs for less than 3 months. Extracted RNA from PBMCs served as the source of the TCR library. These same data were also listed under a study on T cells in Graves' hyperthyroidism and ophthalmopathy. That publication notes: Diagnoses were established using clinical symptoms, serum thyroxine and TRAb, thyroid ultrasound and orbital computed tomography. Most thyroid clonotypes with frequency above 0.001 were detected in blood.

The sequencing used peripheral blood mononuclear cells (PBMCs), collected at new diagnosis, from a patient treated with antithyroid drugs. V and J are TRBV29-1 and TRBJ1-4; 11 bases fit TRBD1. The sequence came from a woman aged 30 to 39 with Graves disease. Here the CDR3 reads CSVEGTGGEKLFF. DNA of the CDR3: TGCAGCGTTGAGGGGACAGGGGGTGAAAAACTGTTTTTT.